These 5 T cell receptor beta chains were sequenced from one sample in a study of CD8 T cells in Susac syndrome. Random hexamers were used to reverse transcribe roughly 0.45 to 1 ug of RNA. TCRdb used MiXCR to reprocess the immunoSEQ multiplex PCR reads, holding one entry per CDR3 protein. The table shows roughly 200,000 distinct CDR3 sequences, with approximately 94% occurring only once. What was sequenced was CD4+ T cells from PBMCs. Receptors were obtained from a human donor in good health.

In DNA form, the CDR3 reads TGTGCCAGCTCACCACTTTACGACAAGAACCTCTATGGCTACACCTTC. Its protein product is CASSPLYDKNLYGYTF. The chain employs TRBV18 and TRBJ1-2; D call uncertain. The CDR3 has 16 amino acids. V lost 1 base to trimming and J lost 4 bases, with 16 bases between them. Germline V gene sequence: CDR1 KGHSH, CDR2 LQKENI.

This sequence joins TRBV5-4 and TRBJ2-7, with 7 bases aligning to TRBD1. Unmatched junction bases numbered 8, after V lost 4 bases and J lost 4 bases. This CDR3 spans 14 amino acids. From germline, CDR1 is SGHNT and CDR2 YYREEE (reference sequence). CDR3 in amino acids: CASSRTGTVYEQYF. CDR3 sequence (DNA): TGTGCCAGCAGCCGAACCGGGACAGTATACGAGCAGTACTTC.

This chain joins TRBV5-4 and TRBJ2-2; 7 nucleotides agree with TRBD1. The CDR3 is made up of 15 amino acids. Germline assignment: CDR1 SGHNT and CDR2 YYREEE (reference sequence). V was pared by 3 bases and J by 7 bases, with 9 bases of the junction left unmatched. The CDR3 here is CASSSGQPAHGELFF. CDR3 coding DNA: TGTGCCAGCAGCTCGGGACAGCCAGCTCACGGGGAGCTGTTTTTT.

The rearrangement joins TRBV20-1 to TRBJ2-1, with TRBD2 as a possible D gene (5 bases). The germline V gene encodes CDR1 DFQATT and CDR2 SNEGSKA (reference sequence). The CDR3 extends over 14 amino acids. V gave up 0 bases and J gave up 4 bases, with 10 bases separating them. CDR3 sequence reads: CSARDPRGYNEQFF. In nucleotides, the CDR3 is TGCAGTGCTAGAGATCCTCGCGGGTACAATGAGCAGTTCTTC.

The gene calls are TRBV20-1 and TRBJ1-2; no firm D call. The germline V gene encodes CDR1 DFQATT and CDR2 SNEGSKA (reference sequence). This CDR3 has 15 amino acids. V was shortened by 3 bases and J by 5 bases, with 19 bases between the two germline ends. In nucleotides, the CDR3 is TGCAGTGCTAGTTTTCAATCGGCCTTCCCTTATGGCTACACCTTC. Protein sequence: CSASFQSAFPYGYTF.